A single sample gave rise to the 27 T cell receptor beta chains below, sequenced in a study of regulatory T cells in long-lasting Graves disease. Arm-PCR of CDR3 regions and iRepertoire HTBI primers were used to build TCR beta libraries. In TCRdb, the multiplex PCR reads were re-called with MiXCR into one record per CDR3 protein. This table holds roughly 530,000 distinct CDR3 sequences, around 16% found once. Time point of the sample: newly diagnosed GD, antithyroid drugs for less than 3 months. From PBMCs, RNA was extracted and then used to make the TCR library. These sequences were also reported in another study, on T cells in Graves' hyperthyroidism and ophthalmopathy.

Material: peripheral blood mononuclear cells (PBMCs), obtained at new diagnosis, from a patient treated with antithyroid drugs. The receptors were gathered from a middle-aged woman with Graves disease.

With regard to this clonotype: At one boundary the junction diverges from the germline segment, which might be a read error. The V call is TRBV12-3 or TRBV12-4, the J call TRBJ1-2, with 7 bases lining up with TRBD1. CDR3 length: 13 amino acids. The DNA of the CDR3 is TGTACCAGCAGTTTAGCAAGACAGGGTGGCTACACCTTC. Protein: CTSSLARQGGYTF.

This clonotype appeared many times. The chain joins TRBV6-1 to TRBJ1-1; 9 nucleotides match TRBD1. The CDR3 is 15 amino acids. CDR1 and CDR2 (germline): MNHNS, SASEGT. Trimming cost V 4 bases and J 5 bases; bases outside gene matches: 8. CDR3 residues: CASSATGGRRTEAFF. The DNA for the CDR3 is TGTGCCAGCAGTGCTACAGGGGGCAGACGGACTGAAGCTTTCTTT.

The genes are TRBV2 and TRBJ1-4; 7 bases align to TRBD1. Germline CDR1 and CDR2: SNHLY and FYNNEI. The junction had 6 bases not matched to a gene; V was cut back by 4 bases and J by 4 bases. The CDR3 consists of 15 residues. The DNA of the CDR3 is TGTGCCAGCAGTGCGGACAGGCAGATTAATGAAAAACTGTTTTTT. Amino acids: CASSADRQINEKLFF.

There are a few counts of this clonotype. V is TRBV12-3 or TRBV12-4 and J is TRBJ1-2, with TRBD1 identical over 8 bases. CDR3 length: 17 amino acids. The V segment lost 4 bases and the J segment 0 bases; nucleotides outside the gene matches: 10. CDR3 in DNA: TGTGCCAGCAGTTCCCGAGGTAGGACAGGGTCTAACTATGGCTACACCTTC. Its translation: CASSSRGRTGSNYGYTF.

This clonotype was observed many times. Written as DNA, the CDR3 is TGTGCCAGCAGTCTTGGGGTCCTGACAGGCCCGAGGTCCTACAATGAGCAGTTCTTC. Its translation is CASSLGVLTGPRSYNEQFF. The rearrangement joins TRBV7-9 to TRBJ2-1, with D possibly TRBD1 on 6 matching bases. V was cut by 6 bases and J by 1 base, with 25 bases left in between. Germline V gives CDR1 SEHNR, CDR2 FQNEAQ (reference sequence). CDR3 size: 19 residues.

V usage is TRBV7-9 and J usage is TRBJ1-3; the D gene is possibly TRBD1 (6 bases). Trimming left V 7 bases short and J 6 bases short, with 28 bases between. Germline CDR1 SEHNR, CDR2 FQNEAQ (reference sequence). The CDR3 extends over 18 amino acids. Written as DNA, the CDR3 is TGTGCCAGCACGCCGGGATTAACCGGGACAACAAGAGAAAACACCATATATTTT. Protein: CASTPGLTGTTRENTIYF.

This clonotype was found a few times. The conserved phenylalanine or tryptophan normally closing the CDR3 is absent here, so this likely arose from a read error. The DNA is omitted, as the CDR3 cannot be located on it reliably, and the CDR3 follows TCRdb's listing. V usage is TRBV2 and J usage is TRBJ2-5; the D call in the table, TRBD1, was not verified against the DNA. The CDR3 adds up to 12 amino acids, both ends counted. Germline lookup yields CDR1 SNHLY and CDR2 FYNNEI. CDR3 region: CASRQGPTPLMI.

This clonotype occurred many times. The chain recombines TRBV20-1 with TRBJ1-2; 9 positions match TRBD1. The germline gives CDR1 DFQATT, CDR2 SNEGSKA (reference sequence). This CDR3 contains 14 residues. J was trimmed by 3 bases and V by 6 bases; bases with no gene match: 8. CDR3 sequence reads: CSAPRDRAHYGYTF. The CDR3 nucleotides read TGCAGTGCCCCCCGGGACAGGGCTCACTATGGCTACACCTTC.

About this clonotype itself: One base away lies a much larger clone, so this may be a sequencing read error. The CDR3 carries no conserved terminal phenylalanine or tryptophan, so it likely arises from a read error. The chain has TRBV7-3 and TRBJ1-2; 11 bases agree with TRBD1. There are 15 residues in the CDR3. CDR1 and CDR2 from the germline V gene are SGHTA and FQGTGA. Trimming took 5 bases from V and 6 from J; bases not matched to a gene: 8. This CDR3 reads CASSLHGTGGNGYTL. For the CDR3, the DNA is TGTGCCAGCAGCCTCCATGGGACAGGGGGTAATGGCTACACCCTC.

The rearrangement joins TRBV2 to TRBJ1-2; D is possibly TRBD1 (5 bases). The V and J ends lost 5 bases and 5 bases respectively, with 30 bases between them. From germline, CDR1 is SNHLY and CDR2 FYNNEI. The CDR3 sequence is 19 residues long. The CDR3 spells CASSYSFIFLGAGGYGYTF. In DNA form, the CDR3 reads TGTGCCAGCAGTTACTCGTTTATATTTTTAGGGGCAGGAGGGTATGGCTACACCTTC.

This clonotype was detected ten times or more. V gene TRBV12-3 or TRBV12-4 combines with J gene TRBJ2-1, with 7 positions matching TRBD1. Losses at the gene ends were 4 bases for V and 4 bases for J; bases not matched to a gene: 7. The CDR3 contains 15 residues. The CDR3 DNA reads as TGTGCCAGCAGTTCCCAGACAGGGACATACAATGAGCAGTTCTTC. Translated: CASSSQTGTYNEQFF.

Concerning this clonotype: A much larger clone is a single base away; this may be a read error. V gene TRBV27 combines with J gene TRBJ2-7; D unresolved. Germline V lookup: CDR1 MNHEY, CDR2 SMNVEV (reference sequence). The CDR3 extends over 14 amino acids. V was shortened by 5 bases and J by 2 bases, with 13 bases between the two germline ends. CDR3: CASSEGAGPYEQYF. DNA of the CDR3: TGTGCCAGCAGTGAAGGTGCTGGGCCCTACGAGCAGTACTTC.

V usage is TRBV7-8 and J usage is TRBJ1-5, with 7 bases that match TRBD1. Germline V gene sequence: CDR1 SGHVS, CDR2 FQNEAQ. J gave up 10 bases and V 4 bases, and 10 bases lay outside the gene matches. The CDR3 loop spans 14 amino acids. The CDR3 DNA follows: TGTGCCAGCAGCTCCCACTCAGGGGGTACACCCCAGCATTTT. Protein sequence: CASSSHSGGTPQHF.

This clonotype was observed at least ten times. This sequence joins TRBV12-3 or TRBV12-4 and TRBJ2-1, with TRBD1 matching 8 bases. CDR3 length: 14 amino acids. V shed 10 bases and J 1 base; nucleotides not matched to a gene: 6. The CDR3 sequence: CATRGQESYNEQFF. The CDR3 DNA is TGTGCCACCCGGGGACAGGAGTCCTACAATGAGCAGTTCTTC.

This clonotype has at least ten counts. The rearrangement joins TRBV28 to TRBJ1-5; perhaps TRBD1 as D (5 bases). The CDR3 is 15 residues long. CDR1 and CDR2 (germline): MDHEN, SYDVKM. The V end was cut by 3 bases, the J end by 2 bases, with 11 bases between. Written as DNA, the CDR3 is TGTGCCAGCAGTTTTGGGGGAGGCGGCAATCAGCCCCAGCATTTT. Its translation is CASSFGGGGNQPQHF.

This clonotype was seen a handful of times. This chain links TRBV7-2 with TRBJ2-2; 7 bases align to TRBD1. In germline, CDR1 is SGHTA, CDR2 FQGNSA. The J segment lost 1 base and the V segment lost 2 bases, leaving 4 bases of the junction unmatched. The CDR3 runs 16 residues. CDR3 DNA: TGTGCCAGCAGCTTAAGAAGGGGGCAGAACACCGGGGAGCTGTTTTTT. Its protein product is CASSLRRGQNTGELFF.

This clonotype was detected ten times or more. The chain combines TRBV7-2 with TRBJ2-5; TRBD1 matches at 7 bases. CDR1 is SGHTA, CDR2 FQGNSA, per germline. This CDR3 is 14 amino acids long. V gave up 5 bases and J gave up 6 bases; unmatched junction bases: 9. The CDR3 is CASSTKGGAKTQYF. The CDR3 DNA sequence: TGTGCCAGCAGCACGAAAGGGGGCGCCAAGACCCAGTACTTC.

This clonotype was counted many times. V and J are TRBV20-1 and TRBJ2-5; the D is unclear. Germline loops: CDR1 DFQATT, CDR2 SNEGSKA (reference sequence). CDR3 length: 13 amino acids. Trimming took off 5 bases at V and 2 bases at J, with 12 bases between the two ends. The CDR3 loop reads CSAVSGRQETQYF. As DNA, the CDR3 is TGCAGTGCTGTCTCCGGGCGGCAAGAGACCCAGTACTTC.

This clonotype was counted only a few times. J is TRBJ1-3 and V is TRBV5-1; 7 bases are a match to TRBD1. CDR1 and CDR2 from the germline V gene are SGHRS and YFSETQ. There are 14 residues in the CDR3. After removal of 4 bases from V and 9 bases from J, the junction contained 10 bases not matched to a gene. CDR3 amino acids: CASSPGQLVGTIYF. The CDR3 DNA follows: TGCGCCAGCAGCCCGGGACAGTTGGTGGGCACCATATATTTT.

The rearrangement links TRBV7-8 to TRBJ1-5; possible D gene TRBD1, 5 bases. Deletions cut 3 bases from V and 5 bases from J, with 8 bases between. This CDR3 has 13 amino acids. Germline V lookup: CDR1 SGHVS, CDR2 FQNEAQ. The CDR3 coding sequence is TGTGCCAGCAGCTTTTCAGGGTATCAGCCCCAGCATTTT. It translates to CASSFSGYQPQHF.

This rearrangement joins TRBV2 to TRBJ1-1; possible D gene TRBD1, 5 bases. The CDR3 consists of 15 residues. Per the germline V gene, CDR1 is SNHLY and CDR2 is FYNNEI. Trimming took off 9 bases at V and 2 bases at J, with 19 bases between the two ends. The CDR3 DNA is TGTGCCAGTACCCCCCCCCCGGACACAAACACTGAAGCTTTCTTT. It specifies CASTPPPDTNTEAFF.

This clonotype was seen many times. V and J are TRBV20-1 and TRBJ2-5; unclear D gene. The CDR3 has 13 residues. Per germline, CDR1 DFQATT and CDR2 SNEGSKA (reference sequence). V lost 2 bases and J lost 1, with 8 bases in between. The CDR3 bases are TGCAGTGCTAGATACGGGCCCCAAGAGACCCAGTACTTC. As protein: CSARYGPQETQYF.

CDR3 loop: CAISETGNGYTF. For the CDR3, the DNA is TGTGCCATCAGTGAAACAGGGAATGGCTACACCTTC. This rearrangement joins TRBV10-3 to TRBJ1-2; D is perhaps TRBD1 (6 bases). Trimming left V 3 bases short and J 6 bases short, with 8 bases between. Per the germline V gene, CDR1 is ENHRY and CDR2 is SYGVKD. The CDR3 sequence is 12 residues long.

This clonotype was counted a few times. The chain couples TRBV15 to TRBJ2-2; D is unresolved. The length of the CDR3 is 12 residues. Trimming cost V 5 bases and J 2 bases, with 3 bases left between them. The germline gives CDR1 LNHNV, CDR2 YYDKDF (reference sequence). CDR3 sequence: CATSLNTGELFF. CDR3 nucleotide sequence: TGTGCCACCAGCCTTAACACCGGGGAGCTGTTTTTT.

This clonotype was observed at least ten times. The V and J genes are TRBV6-2 or TRBV6-3 and TRBJ2-7; possibly TRBD1 for D (5 bases). Germline lookup yields CDR1 MNHEY and CDR2 SVGEGT. The V and J ends lost 8 bases and 0 bases respectively, with 14 bases between them. The CDR3 is made up of 14 amino acids. The CDR3 here is CASGQGTFSYEQYF. CDR3 DNA sequence: TGTGCCAGCGGGCAGGGCACCTTCTCCTACGAGCAGTACTTC.

This clonotype was recorded at least ten times. The CDR3 region is CSAVTPWPDHTEAFF. Written as DNA, the CDR3 is TGCAGTGCGGTAACTCCTTGGCCCGATCACACTGAAGCTTTCTTT. V and J are TRBV20-1 and TRBJ1-1; D call uncertain. The V gene lost 6 bases and the J gene lost 3 bases, with 20 bases spanning the gap. The germline V gene has CDR1 DFQATT and CDR2 SNEGSKA (reference sequence). There are 15 residues in the CDR3.

In this sample, this clonotype turned up many times. V gene TRBV12-3 or TRBV12-4 combines with J gene TRBJ2-7; 10 nucleotides align to TRBD2. This CDR3 has 14 amino acids. V gave up 3 bases and J gave up 5 bases; unmatched junction bases: 4. CDR3 in DNA: TGTGCCAGCAGTTTCAGCGGGGGGGCTAACGAGCAGTACTTC. Protein product: CASSFSGGANEQYF.